This record covers a single TCR beta chain. Its matching antigen is unknown. Healthy bone marrow donors formed the donor group. The CDR3 sequence is 15 residues long. V lost 3 bases and J lost 2, with 14 bases in between. Germline CDR1 reads SGHDN; CDR2 reads FVKESK. This record comes from a study of cytomegalovirus exposure and HLA in healthy donors. Whole-study findings and limits: Later on, an analysis showed TCR association rates differing by HLA locus, with DRB1 the most and HLA-C the fewest. While the bulk of TCR sequences proved rare, some public TCRs turned up in many donors.

PCR involved 60 Vbeta and 13 Jbeta primers. Clones were sequenced by immunoSEQ multiplex PCR, and TCRdb holds only the in-frame ones, with some missing. The top ten clones hold 0.9% to 1.2% of a sample with roughly 200,000 clones, about nine tenths of them seen once. V and J are TRBV14 and TRBJ2-7; D is possibly TRBD1 (5 bases). This clonotype originated in a boy between 2 and 10 years old in good health and CMV-seronegative. Sequences were obtained from PBMCs. The CDR3 here is CASSHLDTLAYEQYF. The CDR3 region has the DNA TGTGCCAGCAGCCACCTGGACACCCTCGCCTACGAGCAGTACTTC.